This T cell receptor (beta chain) was retrieved from a study of early T cells in non-severe SARS-CoV-2 infection. At the level of the study: Chains were unpaired, as sequencing was done on bulk RNA from unsorted whole blood.

This clonotype came up many times. TCRdb independently ran MiXCR on the 5' RACE reads; one entry per CDR3 protein. The repertoire consists of approximately 42,000 distinct CDR3 sequences, with roughly 7.1% occurring once and the leading ten covering around 4.5%. This TCR was sampled from an adult who was a healthcare worker with PCR-confirmed SARS-CoV-2 infection or an uninfected control (not recorded which). Sequencing was done on a sample of whole blood.

The CDR3 nucleotides are TGTGCCAGCAGTGAATTGGACAAAAGCAATCAGCCCCAGCATTTT. Its translation: CASSELDKSNQPQHF. The chain uses TRBV2 and TRBJ1-5; perhaps TRBD1 as D (5 bases). There are 15 residues in the CDR3. V was trimmed by 2 bases and J by 1 base, leaving 9 bases between them. Germline CDR1 is SNHLY and CDR2 is FYNNEI.